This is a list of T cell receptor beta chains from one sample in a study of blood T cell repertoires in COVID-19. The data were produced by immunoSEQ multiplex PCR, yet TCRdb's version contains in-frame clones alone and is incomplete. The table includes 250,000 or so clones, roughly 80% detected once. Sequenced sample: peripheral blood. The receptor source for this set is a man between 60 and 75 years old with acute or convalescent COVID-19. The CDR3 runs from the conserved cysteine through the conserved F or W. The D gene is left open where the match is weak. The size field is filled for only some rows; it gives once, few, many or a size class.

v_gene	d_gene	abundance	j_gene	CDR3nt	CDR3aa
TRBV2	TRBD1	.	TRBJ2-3	TGTGCCAGCAGCCCGAGGGGGCAGGGGGCGATTGCAGATACGCAGTATTTT	CASSPRGQGAIADTQYF
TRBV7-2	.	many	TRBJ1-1	TGTGCCAGCAGCTTAGAGGGAGGGTTACACCTGAACACTGAAGCTTTCTTT	CASSLEGGLHLNTEAFF
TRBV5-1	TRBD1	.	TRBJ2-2	TGCGCCAGCAGCTTTGGGACAGGGCATTACACCGGGGAGCTGTTTTTT	CASSFGTGHYTGELFF
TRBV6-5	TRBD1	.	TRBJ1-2	TGTGCCAGCAAAAACCGGGACAGAGTTAACTATGGCTACACCTTC	CASKNRDRVNYGYTF
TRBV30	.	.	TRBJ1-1	TGTGCCTGGAGTGTACCCAGGATCAATATAAGAAGGAACACTGAAGCTTTCTTT	CAWSVPRINIRRNTEAFF
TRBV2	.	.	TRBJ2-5	TGTGCCAGCAGTGTCCGGGATGGGCAAGAGACCCAGTACTTC	CASSVRDGQETQYF
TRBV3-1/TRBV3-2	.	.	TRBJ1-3	TGTGCCAGCAGCCGCCGACTCTACGGCTCTGGAAACACCATATATTTT	CASSRRLYGSGNTIYF
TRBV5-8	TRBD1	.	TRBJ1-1	TGTGCCAGCAGTCAGGACAGGGTGAACATCCCTGAAGCTTTCTTT	CASSQDRVNIPEAFF
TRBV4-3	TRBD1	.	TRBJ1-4	TGCGCCAGCAGCCAGCAACAGGGGAAATTCGAAAAACTGTTTTTT	CASSQQQGKFEKLFF
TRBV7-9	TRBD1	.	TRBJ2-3	TGTGCCAGCAGCTCGACGGGACAGGGTGCGGAACGAACAGATACGCAGTATTTT	CASSSTGQGAERTDTQYF
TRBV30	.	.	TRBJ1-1	TGTGCCTGGATCAGGTGGTGGGACACTGAAGCTTTCTTT	CAWIRWWDTEAFF
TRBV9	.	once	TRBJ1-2	TGTGCCAGCAGCGTAGGGCTCTGGAACTATGGCTACACCTTC	CASSVGLWNYGYTF
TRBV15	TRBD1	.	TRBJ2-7	TGTGCCACCAGCCCCTCTCGACAGGGTGGAACCTACGAGCAGTACTTC	CATSPSRQGGTYEQYF
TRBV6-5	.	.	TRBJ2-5	TGTGCCAGCAGAACCGGGGGAGAGACCCAGTACTTC	CASRTGGETQYF
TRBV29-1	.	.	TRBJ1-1	TGCAGCGTTGTTCTCCATGAGAGCACTGAAGCTTTCTTT	CSVVLHESTEAFF
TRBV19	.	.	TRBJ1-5	TGTGCCAGTAACGAGGAGGGTAGGGACAATCAGCCCCAGCATTTT	CASNEEGRDNQPQHF
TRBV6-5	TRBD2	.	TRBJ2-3	TGTGCCAGCAGTTACCCCGGACTAGCGGGGTCAGATACGCAGTATTTT	CASSYPGLAGSDTQYF
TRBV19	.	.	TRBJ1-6	TGTGCCAGTCACAGGGTTTCACCCCTCCACTTT	CASHRVSPLHF
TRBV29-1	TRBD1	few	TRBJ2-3	TGCAGCGTTGAGGAGACAGGGGAAGATACGCAGTATTTT	CSVEETGEDTQYF
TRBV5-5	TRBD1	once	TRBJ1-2	TGTGCCAGCAGCGCCAACCCGGGACAGGCGGTAAACTATGGCTACACCTTC	CASSANPGQAVNYGYTF
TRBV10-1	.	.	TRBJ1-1	TGCGCCAGCAGTGAGTTTTCCTCGGGGAAAAACACTGAAGCTTTCTTT	CASSEFSSGKNTEAFF
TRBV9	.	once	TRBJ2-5	TGTGCCAGCAGCCTCCCGGACAGTCAAGAGACCCAGTACTTC	CASSLPDSQETQYF
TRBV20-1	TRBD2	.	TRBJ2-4	TGCAGTGCTAGTTACTTGGTCGCTAGCGGGGGGAACTGGAACATTCAGTACTTC	CSASYLVASGGNWNIQYF
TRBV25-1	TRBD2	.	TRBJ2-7	TGTGCCAGCAGTCGCCCCGGGACTAGCTACGAGCAGTACTTC	CASSRPGTSYEQYF
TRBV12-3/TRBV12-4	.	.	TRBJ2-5	TGTGCCAGCAGTCGGGGGCAAGAGACCCAGTACTTC	CASSRGQETQYF
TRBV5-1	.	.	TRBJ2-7	TGCGCCAGCAGCTTGACGAGCAACTACGAGCAGTACTTC	CASSLTSNYEQYF
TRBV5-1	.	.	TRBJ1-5	TGCGCCAGCAGCCAGGGCGGCAATCAGCCCCAGCATTTT	CASSQGGNQPQHF
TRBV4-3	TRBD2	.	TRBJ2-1	TGCGCCAGCAGCCAAGCAGCGGGAAAGCAGTTCTTC	CASSQAAGKQFF
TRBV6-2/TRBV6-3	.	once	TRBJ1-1	TGTGCCAGCAGTTTTCGGGGAAACACTGAAGCTTTCTTT	CASSFRGNTEAFF
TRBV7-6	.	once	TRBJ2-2	TGTGCCAGCAGCTTAACGGGCGGGACCGGGGAGCTGTTTTTT	CASSLTGGTGELFF
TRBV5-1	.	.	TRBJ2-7	TGCGCCAGCAGCTTGGTGAGCTACGAGCAGTACTTC	CASSLVSYEQYF
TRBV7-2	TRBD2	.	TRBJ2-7	TGTGCCAGCAGCTGGGGACTAGCGGATACCTACGAGCAGTACTTC	CASSWGLADTYEQYF
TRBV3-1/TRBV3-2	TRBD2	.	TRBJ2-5	TGTGCCAGCAGCCAAGTCTTCTCCGGGACTATACAAGAGACCCAGTACTTC	CASSQVFSGTIQETQYF